This T cell receptor (beta chain) was sequenced in a study of OX40 agonist ivuxolimab in advanced cancers. Study information: Every 2 weeks, patients received ivuxolimab intravenously, dosed at 0.01 to 10 mg/kg. Participants could have had prior anti-PD-1, anti-PD-L1 or anti-CTLA-4 therapy, and roughly 39% had some.

A word on this clone: Its antigen remains unknown.

The study's findings and limits: Also present in some nonresponders was a low level of normalized T-cell clonal expansion. In the 0.1 to 3.0 mg/kg range, CD4+ and CD8+ blood T cells had expanded clonally by week 6.

The CDR3 runs 14 residues. Trimming stripped 3 bases from V and 5 bases from J, with 11 bases between. Germline V CDR1 and CDR2: KGHSH, LQKENI. The table came from immunoSEQ multiplex PCR; TCRdb's copy has only in-frame clones and leaves some out. The table records 50,000 to 65,000 clones, around nine tenths of them present only once. The chain joins TRBV18 to TRBJ2-1, with D perhaps matching TRBD1 (6 bases). The receptor comes from an adult with an advanced solid tumor such as melanoma, head and neck, liver or kidney cancer. The sequenced sample was CD4+ or CD8+ T cells sorted from blood, obtained in a trial of the OX40 agonist ivuxolimab. This CDR3 reads CASSPRGLDNEQFF. Written as DNA, the CDR3 is TGTGCCAGCTCACCTAGGGGGTTGGACAATGAGCAGTTCTTC.